The TCR beta chain described here comes from a study of T-cell memory formation after mild COVID-19. Background on the study: Largely donor-specific sequence clusters came from two donors.

The 5'RACE method, run with constant-segment primers, produced TCR alpha and TCR beta cDNA libraries (carrying sample barcodes and UMIs). MiXCR, run by TCRdb on the 5' RACE reads, gives a single entry per CDR3 protein. This table has about 340,000 distinct CDR3 sequences, 13% appearing once. The CDR3 extends over 15 amino acids. The V and J ends lost 5 bases and 2 bases respectively, with 16 bases between them. From germline, CDR1 is MNHEY and CDR2 SVGAGI. This clonotype originated in a man aged 18 to 29 who had mild COVID-19 (a few samples of this study predate the infection). Cell type and time point are not known. Sequencing input: PBMCs or a T cell subset sorted from them (not recorded which). The J gene is TRBJ2-7, the V gene TRBV6-5; unclear D gene. CDR3 sequence: CASSPGFSTPYEQYF. For the CDR3, the DNA is TGTGCCAGCAGTCCCGGTTTCTCGACTCCCTACGAGCAGTACTTC.